This TCR beta chain was documented in a study of cytomegalovirus exposure and HLA in healthy donors. Germline V CDR1 and CDR2: MNHNS, SASEGT. This CDR3 spans 12 amino acids. It was with 60 Vbeta and 13 Jbeta primers that the PCR ran. TCRdb's copy holds only in-frame clones and misses some; the assay was immunoSEQ multiplex PCR. The sample gives around 220,000 clones, around 75% of which show up once; less than 2% is in the top ten. In the case of this clone: Germline is not matched at one junction end, which may reflect a read error.

The sequence came from a woman aged 30 to 39 in good health and CMV-seronegative. What was sequenced was PBMCs. The chain is built from TRBV6-1 and TRBJ2-1; D is perhaps TRBD1 (5 bases). The CDR3 DNA sequence: TGTGCCACCAGTGGGGCCGTCGATGAGCAGTTCTTC. It is translated as CATSGAVDEQFF.